These 20 T cell receptor beta chains came from one sample sequenced in a study of T cells in Graves' hyperthyroidism and ophthalmopathy. RNA transcripts served as the template for amplifying TCR beta CDR3 regions. First-round RT-PCR targeting the TCR CDR3 was performed with the HTBI primer set. TCRdb re-derived calls from the multiplex PCR reads in MiXCR, one entry per CDR3 protein. The repertoire holds hundreds of thousands of distinct CDR3 sequences, around 19% seen once, with about two fifths in the top ten. Sample: blood. All receptors come from a man aged 45-65 years with Graves' ophthalmopathy.

There are many counts of this clonotype. This chain joins TRBV7-9 and TRBJ2-1; D remains unclear. The CDR3 has 14 amino acids. Germline V CDR1 and CDR2: SEHNR, FQNEAQ (reference sequence). V lost 2 bases, J lost 5 bases, and 10 bases lay in between. For the CDR3, the DNA is TGTGCCAGCAGCTTAACCTTGGCGGACAATGAGCAGTTCTTC. Protein product: CASSLTLADNEQFF.

This clonotype was seen many times. This sequence joins TRBV18 and TRBJ1-3, with unresolved D. Trimming left V 3 bases short and J 0 bases short, with 9 bases between. This CDR3 spans 15 amino acids. Germline CDR1 and CDR2: KGHSH and LQKENI. CDR3 sequence (DNA): TGTGCCAGCTCACCTACACGGACCTCTGGAAACACCATATATTTT. Translated: CASSPTRTSGNTIYF.

This clonotype has a count of ten or more. The chain joins TRBV28 to TRBJ2-3; D tentatively reads TRBD1 or TRBD2 (6 bases each). The CDR3 is 15 amino acids. CDR1 and CDR2 (germline): MDHEN, SYDVKM. Trimming cost V 2 bases and J 3 bases, with 12 bases left between them. CDR3 sequence reads: CASSLRQGRTDTQYF. The CDR3 nucleotides are TGTGCCAGCAGTTTACGCCAGGGGAGGACAGATACGCAGTATTTT.

The DNA of the CDR3 is TGTGCCATCAGTGAAAGGCCTCAAGAGACCCAGTACTTC. This translates into CAISERPQETQYF. This chain uses TRBV10-3 with TRBJ2-5; no reliable D call. Per germline, CDR1 ENHRY and CDR2 SYGVKD. CDR3 length: 13 residues. Deletions cut 3 bases from V and 2 bases from J, with 7 bases between.

The V call is TRBV5-6, the J call TRBJ1-5; D gene unclear. V was trimmed by 0 bases and J by 5 bases, leaving 12 bases between them. Germline V gene data show CDR1 as SGHDT and CDR2 as YYEEEE. This CDR3 has 15 residues. The CDR3 sequence is CASSLGQGLDQPQHF. CDR3 coding DNA: TGTGCCAGCAGCTTGGGACAAGGGTTGGATCAGCCCCAGCATTTT.

This clonotype occurred many times. The chain combines TRBV28 with TRBJ2-5; 10 bases map to TRBD1. CDR3 length: 15 residues. Germline CDR1 and CDR2: MDHEN and SYDVKM. Unmatched junction bases numbered 4, after V lost 2 bases and J lost 4 bases. The CDR3 protein is CASSLDRGRGETQYF. The CDR3 region has the DNA TGTGCCAGCAGTTTAGACAGGGGGCGCGGAGAGACCCAGTACTTC.

This clonotype has only a few counts. This CDR3 is CASSPGMGSGNTIYF. The CDR3 bases are TGTGCCAGCAGCCCAGGAATGGGGAGTGGAAACACCATATATTTT. The rearrangement links TRBV7-9 to TRBJ1-3; no reliable D call. V shed 5 bases and J shed 3 bases, with 14 bases lying between them. The CDR3 length is 15 residues. The germline V gene has CDR1 SEHNR and CDR2 FQNEAQ (reference sequence). The whole variable domain, remainder taken from reference TRBV7-9 and TRBJ1-3, is DTGVSQNPRHKITKRGQNVTFRCDPISEHNRLYWYRQTLGQGPEFLTYFQNEAQLEKSRLLSDRFSAERPKGSFSTLEIQRTEQGDSAMYLCASSPGMGSGNTIYFGEGSWLTVV.

This clonotype was counted at least ten times. The chain combines TRBV3-1 with TRBJ1-3; possible D gene TRBD1, 5 bases. This CDR3 region has 15 residues. Between the trimmed V and J ends, which lost 4 bases and 4 bases, there was a span of 14 bases. Looked up from germline, CDR1 is LGHDT and CDR2 is YNNKEL (reference sequence). CDR3 sequence: CASSRNGGKGNTIYF. Here the CDR3 DNA reads TGTGCCAGCAGCCGAAACGGGGGGAAAGGAAACACCATATATTTT. The entire variable domain, with the rest obtained from reference TRBV3-1 and TRBJ1-3, is as follows: DTAVSQTPKYLVTQMGNDKSIKCEQNLGHDTMYWYKQDSKKFLKIMFSYNNKELIINETVPNRFSPKSPDKAHLNLHINSLELGDSAVYFCASSRNGGKGNTIYFGEGSWLTVV.

This clonotype was detected only a few times. The CDR3 here is CASSEAAGSYEQYF. CDR3 DNA sequence: TGTGCCAGCTCGGAGGCAGCCGGCTCCTACGAGCAGTACTTC. The chain uses TRBV12-3 or TRBV12-4 and TRBJ2-7; the D gene is possibly TRBD2 (5 bases). The CDR3 totals 14 residues. Trimming shortened V by 8 bases and J by 0 bases, and 14 bases separated the two germline ends.

The table lists this clonotype with a few counts. The rearrangement links TRBV4-1 to TRBJ2-7; 7 bases map to TRBD1. The germline gives CDR1 MGHRA, CDR2 YSYEKL. The CDR3 has 15 amino acids. The V segment lost 1 base and the J segment 0 bases; nucleotides outside the gene matches: 3. The CDR3 spells CASSQGQGVSYEQYF. CDR3 nucleotide sequence: TGCGCCAGCAGCCAAGGACAGGGCGTCTCCTACGAGCAGTACTTC.

CDR3 residues: CASGFSGTLYGYTF. CDR3 DNA: TGTGCCAGCGGATTCTCCGGGACACTCTATGGCTACACCTTC. V usage is TRBV27 and J usage is TRBJ1-2; a possible D gene is TRBD1 (6 bases). Germline CDR1 reads MNHEY; CDR2 reads SMNVEV (reference sequence). The CDR3 loop spans 14 amino acids. Trimming took 8 bases from V and 4 from J, leaving 17 bases between them.

V gene TRBV30 combines with J gene TRBJ1-5, with 7 nucleotides matching TRBD1. V shed 3 bases, J shed 0 bases, and the junction held 11 bases outside the gene matches. This CDR3 has 17 residues. CDR1 and CDR2 (germline): GTSNPN, SVGIG (reference sequence). This chain's CDR3 is CAWSHTPGGNSNQPQHF. CDR3 nucleotides: TGTGCCTGGAGCCACACCCCAGGGGGTAATAGCAATCAGCCCCAGCATTTT.

The table lists this clonotype with a count of one. A much larger clone differs by one base, so this may be a read error. This chain connects TRBV2 to TRBJ1-2; D call uncertain. The CDR3 consists of 15 residues. The germline V gene has CDR1 SNHLY and CDR2 FYNNEI. Trimming stripped 5 bases from V and 4 bases from J, with 17 bases between. The DNA of the CDR3 is TGTGCCAGCAGTCCTGAGTCCGAGCTCCGCTATGGCTACACCTTC. Translated, it gives CASSPESELRYGYTF.

Many counts were recorded for this clonotype. V and J are TRBV11-1 and TRBJ1-1, with a possible D match to TRBD1 (5 bases). V lost 6 bases to trimming and J lost 0 bases, with 11 bases between them. Germline-derived CDR1 and CDR2 are SGHAT and FQDESV (reference sequence). The CDR3 consists of 14 residues. The CDR3 bases are TGTGCCAGCAGTTGGGGCCAGATGAACACTGAAGCTTTCTTT. This encodes CASSWGQMNTEAFF.

The sample holds many counts of this clonotype. V gene TRBV11-2 combines with J gene TRBJ2-5; D may be TRBD1 (5 bases). The CDR3 covers 15 residues. CDR1 SGHAT and CDR2 FQNNGV come from the germline V gene. V lost 0 bases and J lost 5, with 13 bases in between. The CDR3 region has the DNA TGTGCCAGCAGCTTAGATCTGGGGCTTGGGGAGACCCAGTACTTC. It is translated as CASSLDLGLGETQYF.

This clonotype was observed at least ten times. This sequence joins TRBV13 and TRBJ2-3; 8 bases agree with TRBD1. CDR3 length: 17 amino acids. The junction had 13 bases not matched to a gene; V was cut back by 6 bases and J by 2 bases. The germline CDR1 and CDR2 sequences are PRHDT and FYEKMQ (reference sequence). CDR3 region: CASSPGQGVPPTDTQYF. The CDR3 DNA reads as TGTGCCAGCAGTCCCGGACAGGGCGTTCCTCCCACAGATACGCAGTATTTT.

V gene TRBV7-9 combines with J gene TRBJ1-1; D is undetermined. Looked up from germline, CDR1 is SEHNR and CDR2 is FQNEAQ (reference sequence). Trimming removed 1 base from V and 0 bases from J, with 15 bases in between. The CDR3 runs 17 residues. This chain's CDR3 is CASSLEERRPMNTEAFF. The CDR3 DNA reads TGTGCCAGCAGCTTAGAGGAGCGACGACCCATGAACACTGAAGCTTTCTTT.

This clonotype was counted a few times. The gene calls are TRBV20-1 and TRBJ2-7; TRBD2 aligns across 8 bases. Germline V gives CDR1 DFQATT, CDR2 SNEGSKA (reference sequence). The CDR3 is made up of 16 amino acids. V gave up 0 bases and J gave up 0 bases; unmatched junction bases: 7. CDR3 sequence (DNA): TGCAGTGCTAGAGAACTGAGGCTAGCGGGCTCCTACGAGCAGTACTTC. This translates into CSARELRLAGSYEQYF.

This clonotype was observed many times. V gene TRBV5-4 combines with J gene TRBJ2-1, with 16 bases fitting TRBD2. The V gene's germline CDR1 is SGHNT and CDR2 YYREEE (reference sequence). The junction had 2 bases not matched to a gene; V was cut back by 2 bases and J by 6 bases. The CDR3 sequence is 16 residues long. Written as DNA, the CDR3 is TGTGCCAGCAGCTTAGGGACTAGCGGGAGGGTCAATGAGCAGTTCTTC. Its protein is CASSLGTSGRVNEQFF.

This clonotype is a singleton in its sample. V is TRBV5-4 and J is TRBJ2-5, with 10 bases that match TRBD2. This CDR3 contains 15 residues. V lost 4 bases, J lost 2 bases, and 5 bases stayed unmatched. The germline V gene encodes CDR1 SGHNT and CDR2 YYREEE (reference sequence). DNA for the CDR3: TGTGCCAGCAGCCACGGACTAGCGGCACAAGAGACCCAGTACTTC. Translated, it gives CASSHGLAAQETQYF.